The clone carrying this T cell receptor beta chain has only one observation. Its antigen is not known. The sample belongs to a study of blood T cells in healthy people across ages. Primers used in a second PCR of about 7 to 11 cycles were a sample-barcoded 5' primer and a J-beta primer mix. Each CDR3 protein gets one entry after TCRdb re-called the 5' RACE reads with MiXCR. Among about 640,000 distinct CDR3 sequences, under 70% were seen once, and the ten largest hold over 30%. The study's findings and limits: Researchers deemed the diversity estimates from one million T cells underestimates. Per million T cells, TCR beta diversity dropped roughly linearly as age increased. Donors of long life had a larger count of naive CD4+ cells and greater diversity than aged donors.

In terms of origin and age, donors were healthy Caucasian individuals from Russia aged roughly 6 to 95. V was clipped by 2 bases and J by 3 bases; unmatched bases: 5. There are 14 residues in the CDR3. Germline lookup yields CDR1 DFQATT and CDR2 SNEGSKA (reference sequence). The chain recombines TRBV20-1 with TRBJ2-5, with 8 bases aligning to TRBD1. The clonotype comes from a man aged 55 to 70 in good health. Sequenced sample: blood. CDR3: CSARNDRGEETQYF. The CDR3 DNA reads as TGCAGTGCTAGAAACGACAGGGGAGAAGAGACCCAGTACTTC.